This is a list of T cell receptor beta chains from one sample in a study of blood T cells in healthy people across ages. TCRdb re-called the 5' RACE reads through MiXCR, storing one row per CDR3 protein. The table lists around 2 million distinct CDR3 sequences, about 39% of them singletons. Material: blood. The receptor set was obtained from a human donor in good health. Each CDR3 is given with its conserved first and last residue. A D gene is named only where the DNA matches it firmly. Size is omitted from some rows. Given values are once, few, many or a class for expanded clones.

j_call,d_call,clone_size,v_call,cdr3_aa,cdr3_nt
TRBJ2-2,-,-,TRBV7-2,CASSLAGAPRVTGELFF,TGTGCCAGCAGCTTAGCGGGTGCCCCTCGGGTCACCGGGGAGCTGTTTTTT
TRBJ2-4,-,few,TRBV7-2,CASSPNLRILAKNIQYF,TGTGCCAGCAGCCCCAATTTGAGAATCTTAGCCAAAAACATTCAGTACTTC
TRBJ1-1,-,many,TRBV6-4,CASSHGANTEAFF,TGTGCCAGCAGCCACGGAGCGAACACTGAAGCTTTCTTT
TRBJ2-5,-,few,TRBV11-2,CASSLVAGVSETQYF,TGTGCCAGCAGCTTAGTTGCAGGGGTTTCGGAGACCCAGTACTTC
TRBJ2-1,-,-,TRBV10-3,CAISSSIKNEQFF,TGTGCCATCAGCTCTAGTATTAAGAATGAGCAGTTCTTC
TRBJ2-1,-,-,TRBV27,CASSPGARGVEQFF,TGTGCCAGCAGCCCTGGGGCGAGGGGCGTTGAGCAGTTCTTC
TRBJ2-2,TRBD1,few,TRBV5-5,CASRRDSYTGELFF,TGTGCCAGCAGACGGGACAGTTACACCGGGGAGCTGTTTTTT
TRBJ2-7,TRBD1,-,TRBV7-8,CASSLDFTGGEQSSYEQYF,TGTGCCAGCAGCTTAGATTTCACAGGGGGCGAGCAGAGCTCCTACGAGCAGTACTTC
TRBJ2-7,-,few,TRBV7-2,CASSPDFSYEQYF,TGTGCCAGCAGCCCCGATTTCTCCTACGAGCAGTACTTC
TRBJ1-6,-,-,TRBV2,CASQDVNSPLHF,TGTGCCAGCCAGGACGTCAATTCACCCCTCCACTTT
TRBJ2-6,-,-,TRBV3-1,CASSPLTGNSGANVLTF,TGTGCCAGCAGCCCCTTGACAGGAAACTCTGGGGCCAACGTCCTGACTTTC
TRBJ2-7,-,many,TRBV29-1,CSVDTGSSYEQYF,TGCAGCGTTGATACAGGATCAAGCTACGAGCAGTACTTC
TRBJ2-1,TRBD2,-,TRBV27,CASNAAGGLYNEQFF,TGTGCCAGCAACGCAGCGGGGGGTCTCTACAATGAGCAGTTCTTC
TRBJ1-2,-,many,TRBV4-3,CASSRDGASVLYYTF,TGCGCCAGCAGCCGTGACGGAGCCTCGGTTCTCTACTACACCTTC
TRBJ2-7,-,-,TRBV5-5,CASSMGFTYEQYF,TGTGCCAGCAGCATGGGATTTACCTACGAGCAGTACTTC
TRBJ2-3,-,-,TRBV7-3,CASSLMESTDTQYF,TGTGCCAGCAGCTTAATGGAGTCCACAGATACGCAGTATTTT
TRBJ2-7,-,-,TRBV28,CASSFEEQYF,TGTGCCAGCAGTTTTGAAGAGCAGTACTTC
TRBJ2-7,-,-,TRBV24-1,CATSAGPGQEGYEQYF,TGTGCCACCAGTGCTGGGCCGGGGCAGGAGGGATACGAGCAGTACTTC
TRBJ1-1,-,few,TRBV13,CASSLGDSQAFF,TGTGCCAGCAGCTTAGGCGACAGCCAAGCTTTCTTT
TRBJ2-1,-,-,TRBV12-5,CASGQVVRMESSGQFF,TGTGCTAGTGGACAGGTAGTGAGAATGGAGAGTTCGGGGCAGTTCTTC
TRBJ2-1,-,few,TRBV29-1,CSAWGIIDEQFF,TGCAGCGCCTGGGGGATAATCGATGAGCAGTTCTTC
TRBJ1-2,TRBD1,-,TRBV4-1,CASSQNPTGEAAGYTF,TGCGCCAGCAGCCAGAATCCAACAGGGGAGGCAGCTGGCTACACCTTC
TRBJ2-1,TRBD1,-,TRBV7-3,CASSISQGTYNEQFF,TGTGCCAGCAGCATTTCACAGGGGACCTACAATGAGCAGTTCTTC
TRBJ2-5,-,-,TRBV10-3,CVITRDPQEAQYF,TGTGTCATCACGCGGGACCCACAAGAGGCCCAGTACTTC
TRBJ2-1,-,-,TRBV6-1,CASSEAWGGEQFF,TGTGCCAGCAGTGAAGCTTGGGGCGGTGAGCAGTTCTTC
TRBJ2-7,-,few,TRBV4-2,CASSQEWIADTKTYEQYF,TGTGCCAGCAGCCAAGAATGGATTGCGGACACCAAAACCTACGAGCAGTACTTC
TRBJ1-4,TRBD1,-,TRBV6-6,CASSPPTGSKANEKLFF,TGTGCCAGCAGTCCTCCGACAGGGAGTAAGGCTAATGAAAAACTGTTTTTT
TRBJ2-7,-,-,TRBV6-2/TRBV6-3,CASSYFFYEQYF,TGTGCCAGCAGTTACTTTTTCTACGAGCAGTACTTC
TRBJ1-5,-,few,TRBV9,CASSVRPEFNNQPQHF,TGTGCCAGCAGCGTACGCCCGGAGTTCAATAATCAGCCCCAGCATTTT
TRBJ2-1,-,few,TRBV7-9,CASSVPSGDEQFF,TGTGCCAGCAGCGTGCCCTCAGGGGATGAGCAGTTCTTC
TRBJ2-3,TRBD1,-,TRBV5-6,CASSWPGQETPGAQYF,TGTGCCAGCAGCTGGCCGGGACAGGAGACCCCGGGAGCGCAGTATTTT
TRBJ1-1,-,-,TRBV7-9,CASSQGGSTEAFF,TGTGCCAGCAGCCAAGGGGGGAGCACTGAAGCTTTCTTT
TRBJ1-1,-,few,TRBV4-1,CASSQEAGKDTEAFF,TGCGCCAGCAGCCAAGAGGCAGGGAAGGACACTGAAGCTTTCTTT
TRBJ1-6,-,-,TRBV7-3,CASSSQGGYSPLHF,TGTGCCAGCAGCTCCCAGGGTGGGTATTCACCCCTCCACTTT
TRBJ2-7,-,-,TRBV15,CATPSGGRGGYEQYF,TGTGCCACCCCGAGTGGAGGCAGGGGCGGCTACGAGCAGTACTTC
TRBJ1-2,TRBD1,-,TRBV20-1,CSALPLDRDSLYGYTF,TGCAGTGCCCTGCCCCTGGACAGGGACTCTTTGTATGGCTACACCTTC
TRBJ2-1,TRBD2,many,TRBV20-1,CSAPVVAGSYNEQFF,TGCAGTGCTCCCGTAGTAGCGGGGAGCTACAATGAGCAGTTCTTC